Below, 22 T cell receptor beta chains from the same sample are listed, as sequenced in a study of blood T cell repertoires in COVID-19. Clones were sequenced by immunoSEQ multiplex PCR, and TCRdb holds only the in-frame ones, with some missing. The sample holds approximately 250,000 clones, approximately 86% seen once. Material: peripheral blood. The receptors derive from a woman between 65 and 79 years old with COVID-19, enrolled during active disease.

The gene calls are TRBV6-1 and TRBJ1-3; weak D call: TRBD1 (5 bases). V gave up 2 bases and J gave up 1 base, with 9 bases separating them. The CDR3 extends over 15 amino acids. The germline CDR1 and CDR2 sequences are MNHNS and SASEGT. The DNA for the CDR3 is TGTGCCAGCAGTGAACAGGGATCTTCTGGAAACACCATATATTTT. Translated, it gives CASSEQGSSGNTIYF.

This rearrangement joins TRBV5-1 to TRBJ2-7; tentatively, D is TRBD2 (6 bases). Germline lookup yields CDR1 SGHRS and CDR2 YFSETQ. The CDR3 is 12 amino acids. V dropped 4 bases and J dropped 4 bases, with 9 bases sitting between them. The CDR3 region is CASSPGLYEQYF. CDR3 bases: TGCGCCAGCAGCCCGGGACTTTACGAGCAGTACTTC. Drawing the rest from reference TRBV5-1 and TRBJ2-7, the complete variable domain is KAGVTQTPRYLIKTRGQQVTLSCSPISGHRSVSWYQQTPGQGLQFLFEYFSETQRNKGNFPGRFSGRQFSNSRSEMNVSTLELGDSALYLCASSPGLYEQYFGPGTRLTVT.

The gene calls are TRBV11-2 and TRBJ1-6; the D gene is possibly TRBD1 (5 bases). In germline, CDR1 is SGHAT, CDR2 FQNNGV. V gave up 1 base and J gave up 9 bases, with 16 bases separating them. The CDR3 is made up of 16 amino acids. DNA for the CDR3: TGTGCCAGCAGCTTAGTGGGGCCCGGTTTAAGTTCACCCCTCCACTTT. Its translation is CASSLVGPGLSSPLHF.

The chain uses TRBV5-1 and TRBJ2-1; D gene ambiguous. V was pared by 0 bases and J by 5 bases, with 9 bases between. The germline gives CDR1 SGHRS, CDR2 YFSETQ. The CDR3 spans 14 residues. CDR3 in DNA: TGCGCCAGCAGCTTGGATCCCAGAAACAATGAGCAGTTCTTC. Its protein is CASSLDPRNNEQFF.

The chain combines TRBV6-5 with TRBJ1-1; D ambiguous. Germline V gene data show CDR1 as MNHEY and CDR2 as SVGAGI. The CDR3 totals 14 residues. The V gene lost 6 bases and the J gene lost 5 bases, with 16 bases spanning the gap. DNA for the CDR3: TGTGCCAGCAGGAGGGAGCGGGTTGGGACTGAAGCTTTCTTT. It translates to CASRRERVGTEAFF.

V usage is TRBV2 and J usage is TRBJ2-6; 8 bases agree with TRBD1. Trimming cost V 4 bases and J 0 bases; bases outside gene matches: 5. CDR1 SNHLY and CDR2 FYNNEI come from the germline V gene. This CDR3 is built from 17 residues. The CDR3 reads CASSGQGIYSGANVLTF. The CDR3 DNA reads as TGTGCCAGCAGTGGACAGGGGATCTACTCTGGGGCCAACGTCCTGACTTTC.

This sequence joins TRBV5-1 and TRBJ1-3, with 8 bases identical to TRBD1. From germline, CDR1 is SGHRS and CDR2 YFSETQ. V gave up 4 bases and J gave up 8 bases; unmatched junction bases: 8. CDR3 size: 14 residues. CDR3 nucleotides: TGCGCCAGCAGCCCGGACAGGGCGCGAGACACCATATATTTT. This encodes CASSPDRARDTIYF.

This clone was recorded a few times. The chain is built from TRBV7-9 and TRBJ2-1; weak D call: TRBD1 (6 bases). Germline values: CDR1 SEHNR, CDR2 FQNEAQ (reference sequence). V was shortened by 5 bases and J by 9 bases, with 14 bases between the two germline ends. This CDR3 has 13 amino acids. The CDR3 region is CASSPSGDGEQFF. The CDR3 coding sequence is TGTGCCAGCAGCCCCTCAGGGGACGGTGAGCAGTTCTTC.

This clone was observed once. The V call is TRBV4-1, the J call TRBJ2-7, with 8 positions matching TRBD1. The V gene's germline CDR1 is MGHRA and CDR2 YSYEKL. Trimming cost V 2 bases and J 9 bases; bases outside gene matches: 15. The CDR3 has 16 amino acids. CDR3 nucleotides: TGCGCCAGCAGCCAAATGTTCGGACAGGGTGCGGGCTCGCAGTACTTC. Translation gives CASSQMFGQGAGSQYF.

There are a few counts of this clone. This rearrangement joins TRBV5-1 to TRBJ2-7; weak D call: TRBD2 (5 bases). Trimming removed 3 bases from V and 3 bases from J, with 13 bases in between. The germline CDR1 and CDR2 sequences are SGHRS and YFSETQ. The CDR3 is 14 amino acids. The CDR3 here is CASSYEGIFYEQYF. DNA of the CDR3: TGCGCCAGCAGCTATGAGGGTATCTTCTACGAGCAGTACTTC.

This chain joins TRBV4-2 and TRBJ1-1; D is possibly TRBD1 (5 bases). Trimming left V 4 bases short and J 4 bases short, with 13 bases between. The CDR3 covers 14 residues. Germline CDR1 and CDR2: LGHNA and YNFKEQ. CDR3 region: CASSPLQGGTEAFF. CDR3 bases: TGTGCCAGCAGCCCCCTCCAGGGCGGCACTGAAGCTTTCTTT.

The chain recombines TRBV10-3 with TRBJ2-1; 7 nucleotides agree with TRBD1. CDR1 ENHRY and CDR2 SYGVKD come from the germline V gene. V lost 6 bases and J lost 0; bases outside the gene matches: 5. This CDR3 spans 15 amino acids. The CDR3 loop reads CAISPDRSSYNEQFF. The CDR3 DNA is TGTGCCATCAGCCCGGACAGGAGCTCCTACAATGAGCAGTTCTTC.

This clone was recorded once. The chain employs TRBV2 and TRBJ1-1; D gene ambiguous. Germline loops: CDR1 SNHLY, CDR2 FYNNEI. Trimming removed 6 bases from V and 0 bases from J, with 8 bases in between. This CDR3 spans 13 amino acids. For the CDR3, the DNA is TGTGCCAGCAGAAAGACTATGAACACTGAAGCTTTCTTT. Protein product: CASRKTMNTEAFF.

J is TRBJ1-2 and V is TRBV7-2, with 7 bases that match TRBD1. Germline CDR1 and CDR2: SGHTA and FQGNSA. The CDR3 totals 14 residues. The junction had 3 bases not matched to a gene; V was cut back by 2 bases and J by 3 bases. This chain's CDR3 is CASSLSGTDYGYTF. The CDR3 DNA reads as TGTGCCAGCAGCTTAAGTGGGACAGACTATGGCTACACCTTC. The full variable domain, with the rest looked up from reference TRBV7-2 and TRBJ1-2, is GAGVSQSPSNKVTEKGKDVELRCDPISGHTALYWYRQSLGQGLEFLIYFQGNSAPDKSGLPSDRFSAERTGGSVSTLTIQRTQQEDSAVYLCASSLSGTDYGYTFGSGTRLTVV.

This sequence joins TRBV4-3 and TRBJ1-5, with TRBD1 identical over 7 bases. The CDR3 extends over 16 amino acids. With V trimmed by 0 bases and J by 6 bases, 8 bases remained unmatched. Germline V gene lookup returns CDR1 LGHNA and CDR2 YSLEER. CDR3 region: CASSQETTGELQPQHF. CDR3 sequence (DNA): TGCGCCAGCAGCCAAGAGACTACAGGGGAACTTCAGCCCCAGCATTTT.

This clone was seen a handful of times. The chain couples TRBV9 to TRBJ2-7, with TRBD2 matching 7 bases. Trimming removed 4 bases from V and 3 bases from J; junction bases left unmatched: 10. In germline, CDR1 is SGDLS, CDR2 YYNGEE. The CDR3 has 15 residues. CDR3 sequence (DNA): TGTGCCAGCAGCACACAGAGCGGGGCTTTCTACGAGCAGTACTTC. Translation: CASSTQSGAFYEQYF.

The V gene is TRBV24-1, the J gene TRBJ1-3; a weak D match, TRBD1 (5 bases). The V end was cut by 4 bases, the J end by 0 bases, with 12 bases between. Germline assignment: CDR1 KGHDR and CDR2 SFDVKD. This CDR3 comprises 16 residues. CDR3 DNA sequence: TGTGCCACCAGTGACCCTAGGGACTACTCTGGAAACACCATATATTTT. This gives the protein CATSDPRDYSGNTIYF.

The rearrangement uses TRBV18 and TRBJ1-4; TRBD1 aligns across 8 bases. The CDR3 has 14 amino acids. Germline CDR1 and CDR2: KGHSH and LQKENI. The V and J ends lost 3 bases and 6 bases, in that order; junction bases with no gene match: 3. The CDR3 DNA reads TGTGCCAGCTCACCGGACAGGGTTTATGAAAAACTGTTTTTT. Translation: CASSPDRVYEKLFF.

The genes are TRBV5-4 and TRBJ1-2; D gene uncertain. The germline V gene encodes CDR1 SGHNT and CDR2 YYREEE (reference sequence). The germline V and J ends were trimmed by 0 bases and 5 bases, with 5 bases remaining between them. The CDR3 is made up of 12 amino acids. DNA for the CDR3: TGTGCCAGCAGCTTGGACGGGTATGGCTACACCTTC. This translates into CASSLDGYGYTF.

The genes are TRBV7-9 and TRBJ2-4; D not certain. The germline gives CDR1 SEHNR, CDR2 FQNEAQ (reference sequence). V lost 5 bases and J 8 bases, leaving 13 bases between the germline ends. This CDR3 is built from 13 residues. The CDR3 bases are TGTGCCAGCAGCCCGATGCCAGTGGACATTCAGTACTTC. Translation gives CASSPMPVDIQYF.

The chain links TRBV9 to TRBJ1-2; D is uncertain. With 2 bases removed from V and 0 bases from J, the gap between germline ends came to 14 bases. The CDR3 consists of 16 residues. Germline assignment: CDR1 SGDLS and CDR2 YYNGEE. The CDR3 sequence: CASSVDDGVSNYGYTF. The CDR3 DNA reads TGTGCCAGCAGCGTTGATGACGGGGTTTCTAACTATGGCTACACCTTC.

The V call is TRBV2, the J call TRBJ1-5; 8 bases align to TRBD1. This CDR3 is 14 amino acids long. V shed 5 bases and J 5 bases; nucleotides not matched to a gene: 5. Germline V gives CDR1 SNHLY, CDR2 FYNNEI. The CDR3 spells CASSYQGADQPQHF. The CDR3 DNA is TGTGCCAGCAGTTATCAGGGGGCTGATCAGCCCCAGCATTTT.